These T cell receptor beta chains were read from a single sample in a study of blood T cell repertoires in COVID-19. Data came from immunoSEQ multiplex PCR; TCRdb stores just in-frame clones and leaves some out. The sample shows approximately 300,000 clones, approximately 90% of them seen only once. Sequenced material: peripheral blood. The receptors come from a man in his thirties or forties with acute or convalescent COVID-19. CDR3s include the opening cysteine and the closing phenylalanine or tryptophan. Fields, in order: V gene, J gene, CDR3 protein.

TRBV30	TRBJ2-5	CASSRGGRKTQYF
TRBV5-1	TRBJ2-7	CASSFVGPPTGKGEQYF
TRBV20-1	TRBJ2-5	CSAKTGETQYF
TRBV18	TRBJ2-3	CASSPTTTHDTQYF
TRBV5-1	TRBJ2-4	CASSLDWNPGKNIQYF
TRBV7-9	TRBJ2-2	CASSNKLDYPRGELFF
TRBV9	TRBJ1-4	CASSAYTGSTNEKLFF
TRBV5-1	TRBJ1-1	CASMTGGMNTEAFF
TRBV3-1/TRBV3-2	TRBJ2-4	CASTPTVAKNIQYF
TRBV7-9	TRBJ2-3	CASSLLPVSSSTDTQYF
TRBV4-2	TRBJ1-5	CASSRETGFGQPQHF
TRBV3-1/TRBV3-2	TRBJ1-1	CASSPRGQTNTEAFF
TRBV7-9	TRBJ1-1	CASSLVEQNTEAFF
TRBV7-2	TRBJ2-1	CASSGGFLAGLHNEQFF
TRBV27	TRBJ2-7	CASSLLGQGYEQYF
TRBV19	TRBJ1-3	CASSPWTVNTIYF
TRBV27	TRBJ2-3	CASSPRRRLAGGGDTQYF
TRBV27	TRBJ1-1	CASISGPEAFF
TRBV7-2	TRBJ1-5	CASSLTGGRNQPQHF
TRBV13	TRBJ2-1	CASSLPYLGGRTNEQFF
TRBV29-1	TRBJ2-7	CSVEGRPGGEQYF
TRBV9	TRBJ1-2	CASSGRGGHHPYLYGYTF
TRBV5-6	TRBJ1-3	CASSLRTGNSGNTIYF
TRBV27	TRBJ2-2	CASSLWPQGGTGELFF
TRBV11-3	TRBJ1-1	CASTRQPGDTEAFF
TRBV28	TRBJ2-7	CASSSLGQSYEQYF
TRBV5-6	TRBJ2-1	CASSLGRFGEQFF
TRBV11-2	TRBJ2-1	CASRIAGGGAEQFF
TRBV27	TRBJ2-1	CASSRGQANKQFF
TRBV7-9	TRBJ1-4	CASSLRAGSTNEKLFF
TRBV4-1	TRBJ2-3	CASSPRGFGADTQYF
TRBV30	TRBJ2-1	CAWSRNRGPYNEQFF
TRBV5-4	TRBJ2-3	CASSLGYSDTQYF
TRBV3-1/TRBV3-2	TRBJ1-2	CASSHQTGLDGYTF
TRBV28	TRBJ2-2	CASSLFPRQTGELFF
TRBV10-3	TRBJ2-7	CAIRDRDRGPEQYF
TRBV7-8	TRBJ1-4	CASRQTGTANEKLFF
TRBV5-1	TRBJ1-2	CASSAGTGVNYGYTF
TRBV27	TRBJ1-1	CASSSRTGVTEAFF